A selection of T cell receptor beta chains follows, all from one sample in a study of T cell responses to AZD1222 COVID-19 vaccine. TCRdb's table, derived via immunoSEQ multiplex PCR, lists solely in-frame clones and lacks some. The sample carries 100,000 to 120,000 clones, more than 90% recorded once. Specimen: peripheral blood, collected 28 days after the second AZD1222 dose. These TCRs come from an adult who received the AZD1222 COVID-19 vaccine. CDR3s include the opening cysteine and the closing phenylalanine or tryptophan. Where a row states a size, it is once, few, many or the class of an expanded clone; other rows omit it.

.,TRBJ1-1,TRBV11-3,CASSFSRGTEAFF
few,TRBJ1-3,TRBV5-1,CASSLFVGRNSGNTIYF
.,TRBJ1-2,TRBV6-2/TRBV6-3,CASSYGPFRGYTF
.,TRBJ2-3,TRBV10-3,CAISAGLAGKSSTDTQYF
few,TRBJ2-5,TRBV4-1,CASSQMGDRPQETQYF
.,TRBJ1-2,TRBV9,CASSVVPGQGYGYTF
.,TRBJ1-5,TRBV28,CASSVTGQKNQPQHF
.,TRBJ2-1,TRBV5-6,CASSFGTGYEQFF
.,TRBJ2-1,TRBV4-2,CASSPRGGTYNEQFF
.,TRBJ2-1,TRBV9,CASSVSIWRTSGGNEQFF
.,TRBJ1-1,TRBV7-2,CASSLGSVGGTEAFF
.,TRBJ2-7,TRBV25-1,CASSASYEQYF
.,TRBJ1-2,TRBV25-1,CASSEAGEDNYGYTF
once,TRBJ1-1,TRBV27,CASSRNTGRDTEAFF
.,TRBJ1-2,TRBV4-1,CASSQGQGVALANYGYTF
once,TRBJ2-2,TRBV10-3,CAISESTGGAGELFF
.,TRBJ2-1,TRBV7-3,CASSLRAFGYNEQFF
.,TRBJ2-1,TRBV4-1,CASSAGSTYNEQFF
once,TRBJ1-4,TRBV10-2,CASSEGRPTNEKLFF
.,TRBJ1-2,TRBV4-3,CASSQGPNYGYTF
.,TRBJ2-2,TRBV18,CASSLTGTLTGELFF
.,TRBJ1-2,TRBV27,CASSSRTGVVDYGYTF
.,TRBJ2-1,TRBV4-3,CASSQAIFSYNEQFF
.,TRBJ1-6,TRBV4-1,CASSQDGWWPLHF
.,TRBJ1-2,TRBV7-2,CASSLAGANYGYTF
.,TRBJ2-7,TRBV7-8,CASSLEGQVSSYEQYF
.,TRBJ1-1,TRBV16,CASSPFSGRNTEAFF
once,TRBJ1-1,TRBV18,CASSPLTGRNTEAFF
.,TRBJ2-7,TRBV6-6,CASSYEGQGYDEQYF
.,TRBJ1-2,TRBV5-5,CASSLRGGYGYTF
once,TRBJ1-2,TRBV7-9,CASSLVGTGVDGYTF
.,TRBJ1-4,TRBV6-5,CASSHRGRSEKLFF
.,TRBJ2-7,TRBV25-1,CASQERGTYEQYF